The 18 T cell receptor beta chains given below trace back to one sample, sequenced in a study of CD8 T cells in ankylosing spondylitis. General study points: A TCR beta motif of fewer than ten highly homologous variants seemed to mark ankylosing spondylitis blood.

Each CDR3 protein gets one entry after TCRdb re-called the 5' RACE reads with MiXCR. The profile shows around 440,000 distinct CDR3 sequences, about a sixth of them singletons. What these receptors recognize is not known. Sequences were obtained from blood, either unsorted or a sorted T cell fraction (not recorded which). Receptors were obtained from a male donor with ankylosing spondylitis.

This clonotype was detected ten times or more. This chain uses TRBV6-5 with TRBJ2-5; D is unclear. The length of the CDR3 is 16 residues. Germline-derived CDR1 and CDR2 are MNHEY and SVGAGI. V lost 0 bases, J lost 2 bases, and 13 bases lay in between. The CDR3 nucleotides read TGTGCCAGCAGTTACTCTATCCGGGCCCGACAAGAGACCCAGTACTTC. Protein: CASSYSIRARQETQYF.

This clonotype has a handful of counts. The rearrangement joins TRBV2 to TRBJ1-2; no clear D. CDR1 and CDR2 from the germline V gene are SNHLY and FYNNEI. Trimming removed 6 bases at V and 4 bases at J, with 12 bases between. This CDR3 is 13 amino acids long. The CDR3 sequence: CASSPGHSYGYTF. CDR3 DNA: TGTGCCAGCAGCCCTGGTCATAGCTATGGCTACACCTTC. Complete variable domain (other parts from reference TRBV2 and TRBJ1-2): EPEVTQTPSHQVTQMGQEVILRCVPISNHLYFYWYRQILGQKVEFLVSFYNNEISEKSEIFDDQFSVERPDGSNFTLKIRSTKLEDSAMYFCASSPGHSYGYTFGSGTRLTVV.

This sequence joins TRBV28 and TRBJ1-2; a possible D gene is TRBD1 (6 bases). V was shortened by 5 bases and J by 4 bases, with 17 bases between the two germline ends. CDR1 is MDHEN, CDR2 SYDVKM, per germline. The CDR3 is 15 amino acids. The CDR3 DNA reads as TGTGCCAGCAGTCTCACCGGCAGGGGACTCTATGGCTACACCTTC. Amino acid sequence: CASSLTGRGLYGYTF.

This clonotype was detected ten times or more. J is TRBJ1-4 and V is TRBV12-3 or TRBV12-4; 10 nucleotides line up with TRBD1. V was clipped by 5 bases and J by 8 bases; unmatched bases: 11. The CDR3 has 16 amino acids. In DNA form, the CDR3 reads TGTGCCAGCAGTCCAACTGGGGACAGGGGTCGGGAAAAACTGTTTTTT. Its protein is CASSPTGDRGREKLFF.

This clonotype was detected a few times. The V gene is TRBV28, the J gene TRBJ1-2; D is perhaps TRBD1 (5 bases). Trimming left V 2 bases short and J 9 bases short, with 16 bases between. This CDR3 has 14 residues. CDR1 and CDR2 (germline): MDHEN, SYDVKM. CDR3 in DNA: TGTGCCAGCAGTTTAGTTGGGGGAAATTTACGCTACACCTTC. Its translation is CASSLVGGNLRYTF.

The chain couples TRBV5-6 to TRBJ2-7; the D gene is possibly TRBD2 (6 bases). V shed 5 bases and J shed 2 bases, with 20 bases lying between them. The CDR3 is 16 residues long. Germline lookup yields CDR1 SGHDT and CDR2 YYEEEE. The CDR3 spells CASRPLGGSLTYEQYF. The CDR3 nucleotides are TGTGCCAGCAGGCCATTGGGGGGATCCTTAACCTACGAGCAGTACTTC.

The rearrangement links TRBV6-5 to TRBJ2-3, with unresolved D. Germline V gene lookup returns CDR1 MNHEY and CDR2 SVGAGI. The CDR3 runs 11 residues. V shed 2 bases and J shed 6 bases, with 3 bases lying between them. CDR3 in amino acids: CASSYKDTQYF. DNA for the CDR3: TGTGCCAGCAGTTACAAGGATACGCAGTATTTT.

The chain joins TRBV20-1 to TRBJ1-3; D not resolved. The germline gives CDR1 DFQATT, CDR2 SNEGSKA (reference sequence). Trimming shortened V by 0 bases and J by 0 bases, and 6 bases separated the two germline ends. CDR3 length: 14 amino acids. The DNA for the CDR3 is TGCAGTGCTAGAGAACGGGGCTCTGGAAACACCATATATTTT. Amino acids: CSARERGSGNTIYF.

This clonotype was seen only a few times. J is TRBJ2-7 and V is TRBV14, with TRBD1 identical over 9 bases. V shed 3 bases and J 3 bases; nucleotides not matched to a gene: 9. The CDR3 consists of 16 residues. CDR1 and CDR2 (germline): SGHDN, FVKESK. CDR3 sequence reads: CASSHAGTGSHYEQYF. CDR3 DNA: TGTGCCAGCAGCCATGCCGGGACAGGGAGTCACTACGAGCAGTACTTC.

The chain employs TRBV5-6 and TRBJ2-1; D gene uncertain. Per the germline V gene, CDR1 is SGHDT and CDR2 is YYEEEE. Trimming cost V 4 bases and J 0 bases, with 11 bases left between them. This CDR3 spans 15 amino acids. CDR3 bases: TGTGCCAGCAGCGCCGCTAGAAACTCCTACAATGAGCAGTTCTTC. Translation gives CASSAARNSYNEQFF.

The rearrangement joins TRBV18 to TRBJ2-1; 11 nucleotides agree with TRBD2. The ends lost 3 bases at V and 2 bases at J; junction bases unmatched: 6. Germline V CDR1 and CDR2: KGHSH, LQKENI. The length of the CDR3 is 17 residues. The CDR3 spells CASSPSLAGGTYNEQFF. The DNA of the CDR3 is TGTGCCAGCTCACCGTCGCTAGCGGGAGGCACCTACAATGAGCAGTTCTTC.

A few counts support this clonotype. The CDR3 here is CASSRFVTGGPSYNEQFF. Written as DNA, the CDR3 is TGTGCCAGCAGTCGCTTTGTTACGGGAGGGCCTTCCTACAATGAGCAGTTCTTC. The chain couples TRBV27 to TRBJ2-1, with 8 positions matching TRBD2. This CDR3 is built from 18 residues. The germline CDR1 and CDR2 sequences are MNHEY and SMNVEV (reference sequence). The ends lost 5 bases at V and 1 base at J; junction bases unmatched: 13.

The chain has TRBV2 and TRBJ1-1, with 7 positions matching TRBD1. CDR1 is SNHLY, CDR2 FYNNEI, per germline. The V segment lost 6 bases and the J segment 1 base; nucleotides outside the gene matches: 8. The CDR3 length is 15 residues. Here the CDR3 DNA reads TGTGCCAGCAGAGTCTCGGGACAGACGAACACTGAAGCTTTCTTT. Translation gives CASRVSGQTNTEAFF.

This chain joins TRBV6-1 and TRBJ2-7; 7 nucleotides align to TRBD1. The CDR3 loop spans 14 amino acids. The V gene's germline CDR1 is MNHNS and CDR2 SASEGT. V trimming: 6 bases; J trimming: 3 bases; junction bases outside the gene matches: 8. As DNA, the CDR3 is TGTGCCAGCAGCCCCGCCGGGACAGACTACGAGCAGTACTTC. Protein product: CASSPAGTDYEQYF.

In this sample, this clonotype turned up a few times. The rearrangement uses TRBV18 and TRBJ1-6; the match to TRBD1 covers 11 bases. The CDR3 covers 15 residues. Germline CDR1 KGHSH, CDR2 LQKENI. V shed 2 bases, J shed 10 bases, and the junction held 4 bases outside the gene matches. The chain's CDR3 is CASSPTGTGGSPLHF. In nucleotides, the CDR3 is TGTGCCAGCTCACCAACCGGGACAGGGGGATCACCCCTCCACTTT.

The rearrangement uses TRBV20-1 and TRBJ2-7, with D perhaps matching TRBD2 (6 bases). V was cut by 6 bases and J by 3 bases, with 12 bases left in between. From germline, CDR1 is DFQATT and CDR2 SNEGSKA (reference sequence). The CDR3 loop spans 12 amino acids. DNA for the CDR3: TGCAGTGCGGGAACTAGCAGCTACGAGCAGTACTTC. Amino acids: CSAGTSSYEQYF.

This sequence joins TRBV12-5 and TRBJ1-4; D not resolved. V was trimmed by 5 bases and J by 2 bases, leaving 12 bases between them. CDR3 length equals 15 residues. Germline V gene lookup returns CDR1 LGHNT and CDR2 FRNRAP. DNA of the CDR3: TGTGCTAGTGGTCAAGGGAGGTTCACTAATGAAAAACTGTTTTTT. Protein: CASGQGRFTNEKLFF.

This chain connects TRBV12-3 or TRBV12-4 to TRBJ1-3; tentatively, D is TRBD1 (5 bases). The ends were cut back, 5 bases at V and 3 bases at J, with 11 bases in the middle. The CDR3 is 14 residues long. Here the CDR3 DNA reads TGTGCCAGCAGTCCAGGGCTCAATGGAAACACCATATATTTT. It specifies CASSPGLNGNTIYF.